The TCR beta chain under discussion was sequenced for a study of CD4+ T cells in melanoma. Overall study findings and caveats: Reportedly, melanoma neoantigen-specific CD4+ T cells showed varied differentiation states. A reported correlation linked neoantigen-specific CD4+ T cells to CD8+, macrophage and B cell function.

Trimming left V 6 bases short and J 2 bases short, with 25 bases between. The CDR3 has 18 amino acids. From germline, CDR1 is SGHTA and CDR2 FQGNSA. Sequenced by immunoSEQ multiplex PCR; TCRdb stores in-frame clones only, minus some. Among some 13,000 clones, about 74% were seen once, and the ten largest hold 16%. On this clone: As yet, its antigen is unknown.

V gene TRBV7-2 combines with J gene TRBJ2-5; perhaps D is TRBD1 or TRBD2 (7 bases each). This receptor was taken from a human donor with melanoma. The sample taken for sequencing was cells from a culture (not recorded whether cultured in vitro). This CDR3 reads CASSRRTSGGGGQETQYF. The CDR3 DNA follows: TGTGCCAGCAGTCGCCGCACATCAGGGGGAGGGGGTCAAGAGACCCAGTACTTC.